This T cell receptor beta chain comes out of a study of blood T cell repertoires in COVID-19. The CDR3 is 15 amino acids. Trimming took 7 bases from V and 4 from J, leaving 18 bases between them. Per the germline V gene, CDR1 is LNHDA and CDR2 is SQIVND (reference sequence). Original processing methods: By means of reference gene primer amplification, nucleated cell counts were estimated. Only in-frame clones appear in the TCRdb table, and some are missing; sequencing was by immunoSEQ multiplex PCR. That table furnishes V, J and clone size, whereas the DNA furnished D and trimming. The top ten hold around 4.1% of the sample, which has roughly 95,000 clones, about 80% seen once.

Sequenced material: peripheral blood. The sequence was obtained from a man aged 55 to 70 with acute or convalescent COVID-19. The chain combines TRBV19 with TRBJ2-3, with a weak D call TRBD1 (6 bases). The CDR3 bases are TGTGCCAGTACCCTTGGCAGGGGTGGAGCAGATACGCAGTATTTT. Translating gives CASTLGRGGADTQYF.